This entry lists 23 T cell receptor beta chains sequenced from one sample in a study of early T cells in non-severe SARS-CoV-2 infection. TCRdb re-analysed the 5' RACE reads in MiXCR, keeping a single row per CDR3 protein. The sample holds some 80,000 distinct CDR3 sequences, roughly 4.7% seen once. This sample comprised whole blood, obtained at baseline. Receptor source: an adult who was a healthcare worker with PCR-confirmed SARS-CoV-2 infection or an uninfected control (not recorded which).

This clonotype appeared a few times. The chain employs TRBV4-1 and TRBJ2-7; 7 nucleotides align to TRBD2. This CDR3 is built from 16 residues. The V segment lost 5 bases and the J segment 3 bases; nucleotides outside the gene matches: 13. Germline V gene lookup returns CDR1 MGHRA and CDR2 YSYEKL. The CDR3 DNA reads as TGCGCCAGCAGCGGGGGGGACGGGAACCCCAACTACGAGCAGTACTTC. Translating gives CASSGGDGNPNYEQYF.

The rearrangement links TRBV14 to TRBJ1-6; no firm D call. The CDR3 runs 13 residues. The germline CDR1 and CDR2 sequences are SGHDN and FVKESK. Trimming removed 4 bases from V and 12 bases from J, with 13 bases in between. The CDR3 nucleotides are TGTGCCAGCAGCCCGCTCCCGGGCAAACCCCTCCACTTT. Translating it yields CASSPLPGKPLHF.

The sample holds many counts of this clonotype. This chain uses TRBV27 with TRBJ1-5; no reliable D call. CDR1 and CDR2 from the germline V gene are MNHEY and SMNVEV (reference sequence). V lost 2 bases, J lost 3 bases, and 14 bases lay in between. The CDR3 has 16 amino acids. The CDR3 DNA reads as TGTGCCAGCAGTTTAAATGGGTTGAGTCTCAATCAGCCCCAGCATTTT. Translating it yields CASSLNGLSLNQPQHF.

This clonotype was observed a few times. The V gene is TRBV11-3, the J gene TRBJ2-1; 8 nucleotides match TRBD2. Germline V gives CDR1 SGHNT, CDR2 YENEEA. J gave up 5 bases and V 5 bases, and 11 bases lay outside the gene matches. This CDR3 comprises 16 residues. Written as DNA, the CDR3 is TGTGCCAGCAGCCCCGAAGCGGGAGAGGGCCACAATGAGCAGTTCTTC. Translation gives CASSPEAGEGHNEQFF.

This clonotype has at least ten counts. The chain carries TRBV6-1 and TRBJ1-4; D gene uncertain. Germline V gene sequence: CDR1 MNHNS, CDR2 SASEGT. The CDR3 contains 17 residues. V gave up 2 bases and J gave up 4 bases, with 17 bases separating them. CDR3: CASSENLGPGLNEKLFF. CDR3 coding DNA: TGTGCCAGCAGTGAAAATCTTGGACCCGGCCTTAATGAAAAACTGTTTTTT.

The chain is built from TRBV7-8 and TRBJ2-5, with TRBD2 identical over 10 bases. Germline V gives CDR1 SGHVS, CDR2 FQNEAQ. J lost 1 base, V lost 1 base, and 6 bases had no gene match. The CDR3 spans 17 residues. The CDR3 DNA is TGTGCCAGCAGCTTAGAGCCGGGACTAGCGACCCAAGAGACCCAGTACTTC. Protein product: CASSLEPGLATQETQYF.

This clonotype was observed many times. The chain recombines TRBV7-6 with TRBJ2-1, with TRBD2 identical over 12 bases. Germline assignment: CDR1 SGHVS and CDR2 FNYEAQ. V was clipped by 4 bases and J by 6 bases; unmatched bases: 7. The CDR3 has 16 residues. The CDR3 is CASSSTSGSGRNEQFF. CDR3 coding DNA: TGTGCCAGCAGCTCGACTAGCGGGAGTGGTCGCAATGAGCAGTTCTTC.

This clonotype has only one observation. J is TRBJ2-2 and V is TRBV29-1; D remains unclear. CDR1 is SQVTM, CDR2 ANQGSEA, per germline. CDR3 length: 13 residues. The ends were cut back, 0 bases at V and 2 bases at J, with 4 bases in the middle. CDR3: CSVEEPNTGELFF. In nucleotides, the CDR3 is TGCAGCGTTGAAGAACCTAACACCGGGGAGCTGTTTTTT.

The table lists this clonotype with many counts. The chain joins TRBV5-5 to TRBJ2-7; the D is unclear. Germline V gene sequence: CDR1 SGHKS, CDR2 YYEKEE (reference sequence). The V end was cut by 5 bases, the J end by 2 bases, with 8 bases between. The CDR3 has 12 amino acids. CDR3 in DNA: TGTGCCAGCAGTCTTTTGGCCTACGAGCAGTACTTC. This gives the protein CASSLLAYEQYF.

There are many counts of this clonotype. This chain connects TRBV12-3 or TRBV12-4 to TRBJ2-3; 10 nucleotides match TRBD2. The CDR3 runs to 17 residues. J was trimmed by 0 bases and V by 4 bases; bases with no gene match: 7. The CDR3 loop is CASSSFSTSGSTDTQYF. The CDR3 DNA reads as TGTGCCAGCAGTTCTTTCTCGACTAGCGGGAGCACAGATACGCAGTATTTT.

This clonotype came up many times. The chain employs TRBV29-1 and TRBJ1-1, with 12 bases that match TRBD1. Germline CDR1 reads SQVTM; CDR2 reads ANQGSEA. The length of the CDR3 is 13 residues. The V and J ends lost 6 bases and 7 bases, in that order; junction bases with no gene match: 6. Written as DNA, the CDR3 is TGCAGCGTAGGGACAGGGGGCGCCCATGAAGCTTTCTTT. It specifies CSVGTGGAHEAFF.

There are a few counts of this clonotype. The V gene is TRBV6-6, the J gene TRBJ2-3; no definite D call. Trimming removed 0 bases from V and 4 bases from J, with 11 bases in between. The CDR3 covers 15 residues. Germline V gene data show CDR1 as MNHNY and CDR2 as SVGAGI (reference sequence). CDR3 coding DNA: TGTGCCAGCAGTTACTCAGCTAGGTCGCCAGATACGCAGTATTTT. It specifies CASSYSARSPDTQYF.

This clonotype was observed a handful of times. V and J are TRBV30 and TRBJ2-3, with 8 bases aligning to TRBD1. There are 12 residues in the CDR3. Per germline, CDR1 GTSNPN and CDR2 SVGIG (reference sequence). V trimming: 0 bases; J trimming: 11 bases; junction bases outside the gene matches: 4. CDR3 protein: CAWSVGTGQQYF. The CDR3 DNA reads TGTGCCTGGAGTGTCGGGACAGGTCAGCAGTATTTT.

The chain joins TRBV9 to TRBJ1-1; no clear D. The CDR3 is made up of 14 amino acids. Looked up from germline, CDR1 is SGDLS and CDR2 is YYNGEE. V was shortened by 2 bases and J by 3 bases, with 11 bases between the two germline ends. CDR3 coding DNA: TGTGCCAGCAGCGTGTCCCCGTCAGACACTGAAGCTTTCTTT. Protein sequence: CASSVSPSDTEAFF.

Note on this clonotype: A junction boundary mismatches the germline segment, possibly from a read error. The J gene is TRBJ2-7, the V gene TRBV28, with 13 bases identical to TRBD2. The CDR3 totals 15 residues. Germline V gene data show CDR1 as MDHEN and CDR2 as SYDVKM. CDR3 region: CASSPRTSGSYGQYF. The CDR3 coding sequence is TGTGCCAGCAGTCCCCGGACTAGCGGGAGCTACGGGCAGTACTTC.

This clonotype has ten or more counts. The genes are TRBV20-1 and TRBJ2-7; a weak D match, TRBD2 (6 bases). V lost 6 bases and J lost 1, with 10 bases in between. Germline CDR1 is DFQATT and CDR2 is SNEGSKA (reference sequence). The CDR3 consists of 12 residues. CDR3 nucleotide sequence: TGCAGTGCGGAACGGGGGTCCTACGAGCAGTACTTC. This gives the protein CSAERGSYEQYF.

This clonotype was seen at least ten times. The chain is built from TRBV6-5 and TRBJ2-1; no firm D call. Germline V gives CDR1 MNHEY, CDR2 SVGAGI. CDR3 length: 14 residues. Trimming took off 5 bases at V and 3 bases at J, with 11 bases between the two ends. DNA of the CDR3: TGTGCCAGCAGTCTTCGCGGCCGCTACAATGAGCAGTTCTTC. As protein: CASSLRGRYNEQFF.

There are many counts of this clonotype. This chain uses TRBV30 with TRBJ1-1, with unresolved D. This CDR3 is built from 13 residues. Germline CDR1 is GTSNPN and CDR2 is SVGIG (reference sequence). Trimming removed 4 bases at V and 4 bases at J, with 13 bases between. This CDR3 reads CAWMLGPATEAFF. CDR3 coding DNA: TGTGCCTGGATGCTGGGTCCTGCCACTGAAGCTTTCTTT. Variable domain in full (rest from reference TRBV30 and TRBJ1-1): SQTIHQWPATLVQPVGSPLSLECTVEGTSNPNLYWYRQAAGRGLQLLFYSVGIGQISSEVPQNLSASRPQDRQFILSSKKLLLSDSGFYLCAWMLGPATEAFFGQGTRLTVV.

This clonotype was recorded many times. The chain joins TRBV15 to TRBJ2-3, with 7 bases identical to TRBD2. The CDR3 covers 16 residues. V dropped 1 base and J dropped 2; count of bases not matched to a gene: 6. From germline, CDR1 is LNHNV and CDR2 YYDKDF (reference sequence). The CDR3 reads CATSRVSAGITDTQYF. The CDR3 DNA reads TGTGCCACCAGCAGAGTCTCAGCGGGAATCACAGATACGCAGTATTTT.

This chain joins TRBV20-1 and TRBJ2-1; D is unclear. The CDR3 loop spans 15 amino acids. V shed 1 base and J shed 0 bases, with 10 bases lying between them. In germline, CDR1 is DFQATT, CDR2 SNEGSKA (reference sequence). In nucleotides, the CDR3 is TGCAGTGCTAGAGGCCCGCGAAGCTCCTACAATGAGCAGTTCTTC. Translation gives CSARGPRSSYNEQFF.

This clonotype was seen repeatedly, ten times or more. The V and J genes are TRBV6-1 and TRBJ1-5; D uncertain. The CDR3 covers 16 residues. V lost 1 base and J 5 bases, leaving 15 bases between the germline ends. Per germline, CDR1 MNHNS and CDR2 SASEGT. CDR3 region: CASSEVELLPHQPQHF. In DNA form, the CDR3 reads TGTGCCAGCAGTGAAGTGGAACTCCTGCCGCATCAGCCCCAGCATTTT.

This clonotype showed up just a few times. This chain links TRBV12-3 or TRBV12-4 with TRBJ2-7, with 8 bases that match TRBD1. This CDR3 contains 18 residues. The V segment lost 5 bases and the J segment 2 bases; nucleotides outside the gene matches: 17. DNA of the CDR3: TGTGCCAGCAGTCAACCCCTCACCGGGACAGGCCATACCTACGAGCAGTACTTC. Translation gives CASSQPLTGTGHTYEQYF.

CDR3 protein: CASSYDRVSPEAFF. CDR3 DNA: TGTGCCAGCAGTTACGACAGGGTCTCCCCTGAAGCTTTCTTT. The rearrangement joins TRBV6-6 to TRBJ1-1, with 7 bases lining up with TRBD1. The V gene end was trimmed by 2 bases and the J gene end by 6 bases; junction bases not matched to a gene: 6. The CDR3 totals 14 residues. CDR1 is MNHNY, CDR2 SVGAGI, per germline (reference sequence).